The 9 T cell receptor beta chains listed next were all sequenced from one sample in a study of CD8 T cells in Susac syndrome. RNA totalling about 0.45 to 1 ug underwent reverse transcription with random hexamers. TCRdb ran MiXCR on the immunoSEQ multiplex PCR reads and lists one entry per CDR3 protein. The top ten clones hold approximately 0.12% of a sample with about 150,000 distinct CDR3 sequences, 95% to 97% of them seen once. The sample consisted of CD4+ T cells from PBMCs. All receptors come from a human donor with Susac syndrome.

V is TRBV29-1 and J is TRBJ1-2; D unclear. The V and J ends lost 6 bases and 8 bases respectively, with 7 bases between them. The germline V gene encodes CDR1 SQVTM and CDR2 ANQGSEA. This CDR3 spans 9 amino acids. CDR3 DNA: TGCAGCGTGGACTCCGGCTACACCTTC. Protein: CSVDSGYTF.

Here the CDR3 reads CASSLGPGGNTGELFF. For the CDR3, the DNA is TGTGCCAGCAGCTTGGGTCCAGGGGGGAACACCGGGGAGCTGTTTTTT. The rearrangement joins TRBV5-6 to TRBJ2-2; TRBD1 agrees at 7 bases. V lost 0 bases to trimming and J lost 1 base; unmatched junction nucleotides: 3. The CDR3 contains 16 residues. Germline assignment: CDR1 SGHDT and CDR2 YYEEEE.

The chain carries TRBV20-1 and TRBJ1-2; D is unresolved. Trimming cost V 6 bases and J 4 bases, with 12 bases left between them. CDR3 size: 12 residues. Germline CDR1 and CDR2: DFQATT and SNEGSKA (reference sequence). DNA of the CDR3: TGCAGTGCCTCCGAGAGGTCCTATGGCTACACCTTC. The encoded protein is CSASERSYGYTF.

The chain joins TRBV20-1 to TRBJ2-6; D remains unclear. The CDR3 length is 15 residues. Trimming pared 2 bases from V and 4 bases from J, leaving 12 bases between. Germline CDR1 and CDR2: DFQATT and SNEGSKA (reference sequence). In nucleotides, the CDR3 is TGCAGTGCTAGAATGGCGCGGAAAGGGGCCAACGTCCTGACTTTC. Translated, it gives CSARMARKGANVLTF.

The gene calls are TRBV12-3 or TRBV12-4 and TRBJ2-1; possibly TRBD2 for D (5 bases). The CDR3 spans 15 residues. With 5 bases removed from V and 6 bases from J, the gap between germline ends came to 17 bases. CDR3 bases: TGTGCCAGCAGTCTGGCCGGGAAATCATCCAATGAGCAGTTCTTC. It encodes CASSLAGKSSNEQFF.

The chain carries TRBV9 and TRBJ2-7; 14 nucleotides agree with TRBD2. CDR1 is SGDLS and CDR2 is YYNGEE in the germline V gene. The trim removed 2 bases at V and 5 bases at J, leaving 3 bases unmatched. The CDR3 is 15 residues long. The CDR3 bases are TGTGCCAGCAGCGTCGGGACTAGCGGGAGCCACGAGCAGTACTTC. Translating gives CASSVGTSGSHEQYF.

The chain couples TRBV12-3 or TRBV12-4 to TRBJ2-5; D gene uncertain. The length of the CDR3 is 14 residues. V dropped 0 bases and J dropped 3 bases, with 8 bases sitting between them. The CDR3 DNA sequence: TGTGCCAGCAGTTTAGCGCGGTCAAAAGAGACCCAGTACTTC. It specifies CASSLARSKETQYF.

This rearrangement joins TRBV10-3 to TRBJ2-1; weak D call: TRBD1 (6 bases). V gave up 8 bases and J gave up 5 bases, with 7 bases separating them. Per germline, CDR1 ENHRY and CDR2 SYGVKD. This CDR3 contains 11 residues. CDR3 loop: CAIQGNNEQFF. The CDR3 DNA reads TGTGCCATCCAGGGGAACAATGAGCAGTTCTTC.

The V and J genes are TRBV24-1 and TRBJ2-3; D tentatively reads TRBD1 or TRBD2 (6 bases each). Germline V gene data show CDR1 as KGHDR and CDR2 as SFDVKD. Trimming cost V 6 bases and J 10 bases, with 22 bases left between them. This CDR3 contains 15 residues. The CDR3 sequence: CATSSLMGGFLAQYF. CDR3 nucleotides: TGTGCCACCAGTTCCTTGATGGGGGGCTTTCTTGCGCAGTATTTT.